The rows below give T cell receptor beta chains drawn from one sample of a study of T cells in Graves' hyperthyroidism and ophthalmopathy. In TCRdb, the multiplex PCR reads were re-called with MiXCR into one record per CDR3 protein. The table shows some 800,000 distinct CDR3 sequences, with roughly 37% occurring only once. Sequencing used blood. The receptors here all came from a man between 18 and 29 years old with Graves' hyperthyroidism. Each CDR3 is given with its conserved first and last residue. D genes are given only for firm matches. Not all rows give a size; the values are once, few, many and, for expanded clones, a class.

j_call | clone_size | v_call | d_call | cdr3_aa | cdr3_nt
TRBJ2-7 | NA | TRBV7-9 | NA | CASSPGHYSYEQYF | TGTGCCAGCAGCCCCGGGCACTACTCCTACGAGCAGTACTTC
TRBJ1-5 | few | TRBV6-5 | TRBD1 | CASSAQGQGYQPQHF | TGTGCCAGCAGTGCCCAGGGACAGGGCTATCAGCCCCAGCATTTT
TRBJ1-1 | NA | TRBV4-1 | NA | CASSQEGQAFF | TGCGCCAGCAGCCAAGAAGGCCAAGCTTTCTTT
TRBJ2-7 | NA | TRBV7-2 | NA | CASSLWGQGPYEQYF | TGTGCCAGCAGCTTGTGGGGGCAGGGGCCCTACGAGCAGTACTTC
TRBJ1-4 | many | TRBV6-5 | NA | CASSYTNEKLFF | TGTGCCAGCAGTTACACCAATGAAAAACTGTTTTTT
TRBJ2-7 | NA | TRBV10-3 | TRBD1 | CAISATPGQGPYEQYF | TGTGCCATCAGCGCGACACCGGGACAGGGGCCCTACGAGCAGTACTTC
TRBJ2-6 | NA | TRBV10-3 | TRBD2 | CAISEQLAGVLDVSGANVLTF | TGTGCCATCAGTGAGCAGCTAGCGGGGGTCCTAGACGTCTCTGGGGCCAACGTCCTGACTTTC
TRBJ2-5 | once | TRBV19 | TRBD2 | CASSGGSGLAGETQYF | TGTGCCAGTTCGGGAGGCTCGGGACTAGCGGGAGAGACCCAGTACTTC
TRBJ2-7 | NA | TRBV5-5 | TRBD2 | CASRLTGLAGSEQYF | TGTGCCAGCAGGTTGACGGGACTAGCGGGATCCGAGCAGTACTTC
TRBJ1-5 | NA | TRBV7-9 | TRBD1 | CASSPDRLGNQPQHF | TGTGCCAGCAGCCCGGACAGGCTGGGCAATCAGCCCCAGCATTTT
TRBJ2-7 | many | TRBV7-2 | NA | CASSSDRDSYEQYF | TGTGCCAGCAGCTCGGACCGGGATTCCTACGAGCAGTACTTC
TRBJ2-7 | once | TRBV6-1 | TRBD2 | CASSLELAGGLSYEQYF | TGTGCCAGCAGCTTGGAGCTAGCGGGGGGCCTCTCCTACGAGCAGTACTTC
TRBJ2-5 | NA | TRBV6-6 | NA | CASSYSEWPQYF | TGTGCCAGCAGTTACTCCGAGTGGCCCCAGTACTTC
TRBJ1-3 | NA | TRBV7-2 | NA | CASSPRTTSGNTIYF | TGTGCCAGCAGCCCACGGACGACCTCTGGAAACACCATATATTTT
TRBJ2-2 | few | TRBV9 | NA | CASSPRVGTGELFF | TGTGCCAGCAGCCCCAGGGTTGGCACCGGGGAGCTGTTTTTT
TRBJ1-4 | NA | TRBV19 | NA | CASSIWGAQNEKLFF | TGTGCCAGTAGTATCTGGGGGGCGCAAAATGAAAAACTGTTTTTT
TRBJ1-1 | many | TRBV29-1 | NA | CSARKSQNTEAFF | TGCAGCGCCCGAAAGAGCCAGAACACTGAAGCTTTCTTT
TRBJ2-7 | NA | TRBV12-3/TRBV12-4 | NA | CASSSQVLGGLYEQYF | TGTGCCAGCAGTTCCCAAGTTCTGGGGGGTCTCTACGAGCAGTACTTC
TRBJ1-2 | few | TRBV12-3/TRBV12-4 | TRBD1 | CASATGGAYYGYTF | TGTGCCAGCGCGACAGGGGGCGCTTACTATGGCTACACCTTC
TRBJ2-5 | once | TRBV7-2 | TRBD1 | CASRGGTGTQETQHF | TGTGCCAGCAGAGGGGGGACAGGAACGCAAGAGACCCAGCACTTC
TRBJ2-2 | NA | TRBV4-1 | NA | CASSFGQPGDWDTGELLF | TGCGCCAGCAGCTTTGGGCAACCAGGGGATTGGGACACCGGGGAGCTGCTTTTT
TRBJ2-7 | NA | TRBV5-1 | TRBD1 | CASQQGTVSEEQYF | TGCGCCAGTCAACAGGGGACGGTTTCTGAAGAGCAGTACTTC
TRBJ1-1 | NA | TRBV20-1 | NA | CSARGMDKSEAFF | TGCAGTGCTAGAGGGATGGACAAGTCTGAAGCTTTCTTT
TRBJ2-5 | NA | TRBV5-1 | NA | CASSAPRKETQYF | TGCGCCAGCAGCGCCCCCCGCAAAGAGACCCAGTACTTC
TRBJ2-7 | many | TRBV7-9 | TRBD2 | CASSTTSGAYEQYF | TGTGCCAGCAGCACCACTAGCGGTGCCTACGAGCAGTACTTC
TRBJ2-7 | many | TRBV15 | NA | CATSLLGENEQYF | TGTGCCACCAGCTTGTTGGGGGAAAACGAGCAGTACTTC
TRBJ2-7 | NA | TRBV5-1 | NA | CASKGQGSSYEQYF | TGCGCCAGCAAGGGGCAGGGGTCCTCCTACGAGCAGTACTTC
TRBJ2-7 | many | TRBV7-6 | NA | CASSLMQGGDEQYF | TGTGCCAGCAGCTTAATGCAGGGAGGAGACGAGCAGTACTTC
TRBJ2-7 | once | TRBV19 | TRBD2 | CASSSGLADVYEQYF | TGTGCCAGTAGTTCTGGACTAGCGGACGTCTACGAGCAGTACTTC
TRBJ2-2 | NA | TRBV9 | NA | CASSVGIQALNTGELFF | TGTGCCAGCAGCGTAGGAATTCAGGCCTTGAACACCGGGGAGCTGTTTTTT
TRBJ1-4 | once | TRBV25-1 | NA | CASSRGHGEKLFF | TGTGCCAGCAGCCGGGGACATGGTGAAAAACTGTTTTTT
TRBJ2-7 | many | TRBV25-1 | NA | CASMQGPYEQYF | TGTGCCAGCATGCAGGGACCCTACGAGCAGTACTTC
TRBJ1-2 | many | TRBV20-1 | NA | CSARDWQKPPYGYTF | TGCAGTGCTAGAGATTGGCAGAAACCTCCCTATGGCTACACCTTC
TRBJ1-1 | many | TRBV7-2 | NA | CASSLRPGKAFF | TGTGCCAGCAGCTTACGCCCAGGGAAAGCTTTCTTT
TRBJ2-7 | NA | TRBV2 | NA | CASSREGPHSYEQYF | TGTGCCAGCAGTAGGGAAGGGCCTCACTCCTACGAGCAGTACTTC
TRBJ1-5 | few | TRBV7-3 | NA | CASSPWGSYSNQPQHF | TGTGCCAGCAGTCCCTGGGGCAGTTATAGCAATCAGCCCCAGCATTTT
TRBJ1-2 | NA | TRBV6-1 | NA | CASSYIGGGGYGYTF | TGTGCCAGCAGTTACATCGGCGGGGGTGGCTATGGCTACACCTTC
TRBJ2-5 | NA | TRBV7-9 | TRBD2 | CAASNSGGIQYF | TGTGCCGCGTCCAATAGCGGGGGGATCCAGTACTTC
TRBJ2-5 | NA | TRBV12-3/TRBV12-4 | TRBD2 | CASSRSLLAGGGETQYF | TGTGCCAGCAGCCGAAGCCTACTAGCGGGCGGAGGAGAGACCCAGTACTTC
TRBJ1-2 | few | TRBV7-9 | NA | CASSLRVEWNGYTF | TGTGCCAGCAGTCTCAGGGTAGAGTGGAATGGCTACACCTTC
TRBJ1-6 | NA | TRBV15 | NA | CATSRVGVTDSPLHF | TGTGCCACCAGCAGAGTTGGCGTCACGGATTCACCCCTCCACTTT